A single sample gave rise to the 20 T cell receptor beta chains below, sequenced in a study of shared clonotypes between healthy human individuals. Some clones are missing from TCRdb's copy, which holds only in-frame ones; the method was immunoSEQ multiplex PCR. The sample lists a few hundred thousand clones; 65% were seen once. Input material: memory CD4+ T cells sorted from blood. Subset defined: CD45RA-negative fraction. The origin of the receptors is a man in his thirties or forties in good health.

The chain has TRBV10-1 and TRBJ2-4, with TRBD2 as a possible D gene (5 bases). The germline V gene has CDR1 WNHNN and CDR2 SYGVQD (reference sequence). V was cut by 2 bases and J by 3 bases, with 17 bases left in between. This CDR3 has 17 amino acids. The CDR3 DNA follows: TGCGCCAGCAGTGAGCCGCGGAGGCGGTCCGACAAAAACATTCAGTACTTC. Protein sequence: CASSEPRRRSDKNIQYF.

The J gene is TRBJ2-7, the V gene TRBV7-2, with TRBD1 identical over 9 bases. Unmatched junction bases numbered 4, after V lost 1 base and J lost 3 bases. The CDR3 totals 15 residues. Per the germline V gene, CDR1 is SGHTA and CDR2 is FQGNSA. The CDR3 is CASSLGTGGFYEQYF. CDR3 DNA sequence: TGTGCCAGCAGCTTAGGAACAGGGGGCTTCTACGAGCAGTACTTC.

This clone was picked up a small number of times. This chain links TRBV25-1 with TRBJ2-3; 9 bases agree with TRBD2. The ends lost 3 bases at V and 0 bases at J; junction bases unmatched: 1. The germline CDR1 and CDR2 sequences are MGHDK and SYGVNS. This CDR3 spans 15 amino acids. This CDR3 is CASSEAGGSTDTQYF. The CDR3 DNA reads TGTGCCAGCAGTGAGGCGGGAGGGAGCACAGATACGCAGTATTTT. Together with reference TRBV25-1 and TRBJ2-3, the CDR3 gives the full variable domain: EADIYQTPRYLVIGTGKKITLECSQTMGHDKMYWYQQDPGMELHLIHYSYGVNSTEKGDLSSESTVSRIRTEHFPLTLESARPSHTSQYLCASSEAGGSTDTQYFGPGTRLTVL.

This clone has only one observation. The chain joins TRBV10-3 to TRBJ2-5; D unclear. With 7 bases removed from V and 5 bases from J, the gap between germline ends came to 14 bases. CDR3 length equals 13 residues. CDR1 ENHRY and CDR2 SYGVKD come from the germline V gene. The DNA of the CDR3 is TGTGCCATCAACGGAGAGCTCGACGAGACCCAGTACTTC. It is translated as CAINGELDETQYF.

J is TRBJ2-7 and V is TRBV28; perhaps TRBD2 as D (6 bases). Trimming cost V 5 bases and J 2 bases, with 22 bases left between them. Germline V gives CDR1 MDHEN, CDR2 SYDVKM. This CDR3 has 17 amino acids. The CDR3 DNA follows: TGTGCCAGCAGTCCGACTAGGCGGCGGGTCGGCCCCTACGAGCAGTACTTC. It is translated as CASSPTRRRVGPYEQYF.

V is TRBV5-1 and J is TRBJ2-2; either TRBD1 or TRBD2 may supply D (5 bases each). The length of the CDR3 is 16 residues. V lost 4 bases and J lost 4, with 17 bases in between. CDR1 SGHRS and CDR2 YFSETQ come from the germline V gene. This chain's CDR3 is CASSPHRDASTGELFF. The DNA of the CDR3 is TGCGCCAGCAGCCCTCACCGGGACGCCTCCACCGGGGAGCTGTTTTTT.

A few counts support this clone. Within the sample, other DNA sequences also encode this same CDR3. This rearrangement joins TRBV7-8 to TRBJ2-5; TRBD1 matches 8 bases. The germline V gene encodes CDR1 SGHVS and CDR2 FQNEAQ. The CDR3 contains 16 residues. Trimming removed 1 base from V and 0 bases from J; junction bases left unmatched: 4. The CDR3 here is CASSLDRTGNQETQYF. As DNA, the CDR3 is TGTGCCAGCAGCTTAGATCGGACAGGGAACCAAGAGACCCAGTACTTC.

The table lists this clone with a count of one. V and J are TRBV7-2 and TRBJ1-1; the D is unclear. CDR3 length: 12 residues. CDR1 is SGHTA and CDR2 is FQGNSA in the germline V gene. V was cut by 6 bases and J by 0 bases, with 5 bases left in between. The CDR3 DNA reads as TGTGCCAGCAGTTACATGAACACTGAAGCTTTCTTT. This translates into CASSYMNTEAFF.

In its sample, this clone was seen once. The chain combines TRBV28 with TRBJ2-3; 10 bases align to TRBD2. The germline V gene encodes CDR1 MDHEN and CDR2 SYDVKM. The CDR3 totals 16 residues. V shed 5 bases and J 9 bases; nucleotides not matched to a gene: 14. The CDR3 here is CASSLAGTSVAGTQYF. Here the CDR3 DNA reads TGTGCCAGCAGTCTAGCCGGGACTAGCGTGGCAGGGACGCAGTATTTT.

V and J are TRBV7-8 and TRBJ1-2; D unresolved. Trimming removed 0 bases at V and 1 base at J, with 6 bases between. CDR1 is SGHVS, CDR2 FQNEAQ, per germline. CDR3 size: 14 residues. Here the CDR3 DNA reads TGTGCCAGCAGCTTAGCATTGCGTAACTATGGCTACACCTTC. Translating it yields CASSLALRNYGYTF. Supplemented by reference TRBV7-8 and TRBJ1-2, the full variable domain reads GAGVSQSPRYKVAKRGQDVALRCDPISGHVSLFWYQQALGQGPEFLTYFQNEAQLDKSGLPSDRFFAERPEGSVSTLKIQRTQQEDSAVYLCASSLALRNYGYTFGSGTRLTVV.

This sequence joins TRBV7-8 and TRBJ2-5; D is unresolved. Trimming removed 5 bases at V and 8 bases at J, with 18 bases between. Germline V CDR1 and CDR2: SGHVS, FQNEAQ. The CDR3 consists of 14 residues. Written as DNA, the CDR3 is TGTGCCAGCAGCCCTAGGACCCGAATTCTCACCCAGTACTTC. Residues: CASSPRTRILTQYF.

The chain carries TRBV14 and TRBJ1-5, with D unclear. V shed 5 bases and J shed 3 bases, with 8 bases lying between them. CDR1 is SGHDN and CDR2 is FVKESK in the germline V gene. CDR3 size: 13 residues. The CDR3 is CASSLGINQPQHF. The CDR3 region has the DNA TGTGCCAGCAGCTTAGGGATCAATCAGCCCCAGCATTTT.

This clone appeared once. This rearrangement joins TRBV5-1 to TRBJ2-5; D might be TRBD2 (6 bases). Trimming stripped 5 bases from V and 4 bases from J, with 18 bases between. The V gene's germline CDR1 is SGHRS and CDR2 YFSETQ. CDR3 length equals 15 residues. The CDR3 is CASSRFVGGGETQYF. The CDR3 DNA follows: TGCGCCAGCAGTCGGTTTGTGGGAGGTGGAGAGACCCAGTACTTC.

The chain has TRBV4-2 and TRBJ2-7, with 12 bases fitting TRBD2. Losses at the gene ends were 6 bases for V and 6 bases for J; bases not matched to a gene: 9. The CDR3 consists of 15 residues. The germline CDR1 and CDR2 sequences are LGHNA and YNFKEQ. The CDR3 sequence: CASRPTSGRNGEQYF. In DNA form, the CDR3 reads TGTGCCAGCAGGCCGACTAGCGGGAGAAATGGCGAGCAGTACTTC.

This chain uses TRBV7-2 with TRBJ1-4; D is unclear. CDR1 SGHTA and CDR2 FQGNSA come from the germline V gene. This CDR3 comprises 14 residues. V was shortened by 5 bases and J by 13 bases, with 20 bases between the two germline ends. The DNA of the CDR3 is TGTGCCAGCAGCCCTTTGGGAGACTATATAGGACTGTTTTTT. It specifies CASSPLGDYIGLFF.

This clone was detected only a few times. The chain joins TRBV7-2 to TRBJ1-2; no firm D call. The CDR3 spans 16 residues. The V gene lost 3 bases and the J gene lost 2 bases, with 16 bases spanning the gap. Per the germline V gene, CDR1 is SGHTA and CDR2 is FQGNSA. Here the CDR3 DNA reads TGTGCCAGCAGCTTGTCGGGCGACTTGCGCAACTATGGCTACACCTTC. It codes for CASSLSGDLRNYGYTF.

The rearrangement joins TRBV5-4 to TRBJ2-1; possible D gene TRBD2, 6 bases. The CDR3 totals 15 residues. V dropped 1 base and J dropped 5 bases, with 13 bases sitting between them. Germline lookup yields CDR1 SGHNT and CDR2 YYREEE (reference sequence). The CDR3 nucleotides are TGTGCCAGCAGCTTGACCGCCGGGAGCCACAATGAGCAGTTCTTC. Protein product: CASSLTAGSHNEQFF. Filled out from reference TRBV5-4 and TRBJ2-1, the complete variable domain reads ETGVTQSPTHLIKTRGQQVTLRCSSQSGHNTVSWYQQALGQGPQFIFQYYREEENGRGNFPPRFSGLQFPNYSSELNVNALELDDSALYLCASSLTAGSHNEQFFGPGTRLTVL.

The genes are TRBV27 and TRBJ1-1, with TRBD1 matching 8 bases. Germline V gene lookup returns CDR1 MNHEY and CDR2 SMNVEV (reference sequence). J was trimmed by 11 bases and V by 4 bases; bases with no gene match: 15. The CDR3 has 15 residues. The CDR3 here is CASSSWGDRGRAAFF. The CDR3, as DNA: TGTGCCAGCAGTTCCTGGGGAGACAGGGGTCGGGCGGCTTTCTTT.

V and J are TRBV18 and TRBJ2-2; D perhaps matches TRBD1 (5 bases). The CDR3 is made up of 15 amino acids. Germline loops: CDR1 KGHSH, CDR2 LQKENI. V dropped 2 bases and J dropped 0 bases, with 7 bases sitting between them. The CDR3 sequence is CASSPGQTNTGELFF. CDR3 nucleotides: TGTGCCAGCTCACCAGGACAAACGAACACCGGGGAGCTGTTTTTT.

The chain recombines TRBV4-1 with TRBJ1-2; D gene uncertain. The CDR3 loop spans 19 amino acids. The V and J ends lost 1 base and 8 bases respectively, with 29 bases between them. Germline V lookup: CDR1 MGHRA, CDR2 YSYEKL. CDR3 in amino acids: CASSQVRLSSVGFPYGYTF. CDR3 DNA sequence: TGCGCCAGCAGCCAAGTACGATTATCTTCGGTCGGATTTCCTTACGGCTACACCTTC.